The source of this T cell receptor beta chain is a study of T cells in tumors after PD-1 blockade. Looking at the study overall: During anti-PD-1 treatment, some patients continued daily vismodegib 150 mg.

This CDR3 contains 12 residues. V was trimmed by 4 bases and J by 11 bases, leaving 12 bases between them. From germline, CDR1 is LGHDT and CDR2 YNNKEL (reference sequence). The data were produced by immunoSEQ multiplex PCR, yet TCRdb's version contains in-frame clones alone and is incomplete. Of 20,000 to 30,000 clones listed, roughly 80% are singletons. The chain uses TRBV3-1 (or the pseudogene TRBV3-2) and TRBJ2-1, with D tentatively TRBD1 (5 bases). This sequence was found in a human donor with basal cell carcinoma. The sequences come from PBMCs, collected after anti-PD-1 treatment. CDR3 coding DNA: TGTGCCAGCAGCCCTGACAGCCTTAAGCAGTTCTTC. It encodes CASSPDSLKQFF.